These 18 T cell receptor beta chains were all obtained from the same sample, sequenced in a study of beta chain features in type 1 diabetes. The study reverse transcribed the entire isolated RNA, so it sequenced expressed TCRB transcripts. Sequenced by immunoSEQ multiplex PCR; TCRdb stores in-frame clones only, minus some. The top ten clones hold around 0.035% of a sample with fewer than 500,000 clones, about 14% of them seen once. The specimen sequenced was naive CD4+ T cells from blood. These receptors were obtained from a man under 40 in good health.

This clone occurred many times. The rearrangement links TRBV29-1 to TRBJ2-1; TRBD1 is a possible D gene (5 bases). V lost 6 bases to trimming and J lost 0 bases, with 15 bases between them. Germline CDR1 reads SQVTM; CDR2 reads ANQGSEA. CDR3 length: 15 amino acids. CDR3 amino acids: CSVAGPLSSYNEQFF. The CDR3 coding sequence is TGCAGCGTAGCAGGGCCGCTTAGCTCCTACAATGAGCAGTTCTTC.

This clone has only a few counts. This sequence joins TRBV10-3 and TRBJ2-1, with 10 positions matching TRBD2. CDR3 length: 14 amino acids. The V and J ends lost 9 bases and 1 base, in that order; junction bases with no gene match: 3. Germline CDR1 is ENHRY and CDR2 is SYGVKD. CDR3 sequence (DNA): TGTGCCATTACTAGCGGGACGTCCTACAATGAGCAGTTCTTC. Amino acids: CAITSGTSYNEQFF.

The gene calls are TRBV30 and TRBJ2-3; TRBD2 matches at 9 bases. The CDR3 is made up of 16 amino acids. Trimming at V came to 4 bases and at J to 0 bases, leaving 8 bases not matched to a gene. Per the germline V gene, CDR1 is GTSNPN and CDR2 is SVGIG (reference sequence). The CDR3 protein is CAWNQLAGASTDTQYF. In DNA, the CDR3 is TGTGCCTGGAACCAATTAGCGGGAGCTAGCACAGATACGCAGTATTTT.

The genes are TRBV2 and TRBJ2-1; maybe TRBD1 (6 bases). Germline V CDR1 and CDR2: SNHLY, FYNNEI. There are 16 residues in the CDR3. Trimming removed 0 bases from V and 8 bases from J, with 17 bases in between. The chain's CDR3 is CASSEAQGLPADEQFF. For the CDR3, the DNA is TGTGCCAGCAGTGAAGCGCAGGGGCTCCCTGCGGATGAGCAGTTCTTC.

Note on this clone: Other DNA sequences within the sample encode an identical CDR3. This chain links TRBV19 with TRBJ2-3; D not certain. This CDR3 contains 14 residues. V was pared by 1 base and J by 1 base, with 6 bases between. Germline lookup yields CDR1 LNHDA and CDR2 SQIVND (reference sequence). The CDR3 spells CASSIGPGTDTQYF. DNA of the CDR3: TGTGCCAGTAGTATAGGCCCAGGCACAGATACGCAGTATTTT. The full variable domain, its missing parts supplied by reference TRBV19 and TRBJ2-3, is DGGITQSPKYLFRKEGQNVTLSCEQNLNHDAMYWYRQDPGQGLRLIYYSQIVNDFQKGDIAEGYSVSREKKESFPLTVTSAQKNPTAFYLCASSIGPGTDTQYFGPGTRLTVL.

This chain connects TRBV9 to TRBJ2-1; weak D call: TRBD2 (6 bases). Trimming removed 3 bases from V and 0 bases from J, with 16 bases in between. This CDR3 is 17 amino acids long. CDR1 SGDLS and CDR2 YYNGEE come from the germline V gene. CDR3 sequence reads: CASSARLGPSSYNEQFF. The CDR3 bases are TGTGCCAGCAGCGCTAGACTAGGGCCGAGCTCCTACAATGAGCAGTTCTTC.

This clone was observed a handful of times. The same CDR3 is also encoded by other DNA sequences in this sample. The chain employs TRBV5-1 and TRBJ2-3; no definite D call. V was trimmed by 4 bases and J by 5 bases, leaving 8 bases between them. This CDR3 contains 12 residues. Germline CDR1 and CDR2: SGHRS and YFSETQ. CDR3 sequence (DNA): TGCGCCAGCAGCCTAGATGGAGATACGCAGTATTTT. Translation gives CASSLDGDTQYF.

This clone was detected a few times. V usage is TRBV10-3 and J usage is TRBJ2-1, with D perhaps TRBD1 or TRBD2 (6 bases each). This CDR3 contains 15 residues. The V gene lost 4 bases and the J gene lost 4 bases, with 14 bases spanning the gap. Germline lookup yields CDR1 ENHRY and CDR2 SYGVKD. The CDR3 sequence: CAISGSRGPYNEQFF. The CDR3 bases are TGTGCCATCAGTGGCTCACGGGGGCCGTACAATGAGCAGTTCTTC.

This clone has a handful of counts. The chain combines TRBV5-1 with TRBJ2-6; D remains ambiguous. The CDR3 is made up of 17 amino acids. In germline, CDR1 is SGHRS, CDR2 YFSETQ. The V and J ends lost 1 base and 4 bases respectively, with 15 bases between them. The CDR3 DNA reads as TGCGCCAGCAGCTTGCGGGTGACCCGGTCGGGGGCCAACGTCCTGACTTTC. This sequence encodes CASSLRVTRSGANVLTF.

V and J are TRBV4-1 and TRBJ1-2; 9 bases map to TRBD1. V lost 6 bases to trimming and J lost 4 bases; unmatched junction nucleotides: 12. This CDR3 has 16 residues. The germline CDR1 and CDR2 sequences are MGHRA and YSYEKL. CDR3 sequence: CASSRTGTGTFYGYTF. The CDR3 bases are TGCGCCAGCAGTCGGACCGGGACAGGGACTTTCTATGGCTACACCTTC.

This clone was seen a few times. The V call is TRBV11-2, the J call TRBJ1-1; 7 positions agree with TRBD1. V dropped 6 bases and J dropped 1; count of bases not matched to a gene: 11. The length of the CDR3 is 16 residues. Germline CDR1 and CDR2: SGHAT and FQNNGV. This CDR3 is CASRKRPGTENTEAFF. The CDR3 DNA reads TGTGCCAGCAGAAAAAGACCCGGGACAGAGAACACTGAAGCTTTCTTT.

This clone was observed a few times. One end of the junction is discordant with germline, which a read error may explain. This chain uses TRBV7-9 with TRBJ2-2; unclear D gene. CDR1 is SEHNR and CDR2 is FQNEAQ in the germline V gene (reference sequence). The CDR3 is 15 residues long. The CDR3 DNA sequence: TGTGCCAGTAGCTACGACACCGCGAACACCGGGGAGCTGTTTTTT. Translating it yields CASSYDTANTGELFF.

V usage is TRBV18 and J usage is TRBJ1-2; 8 nucleotides match TRBD1. The germline CDR1 and CDR2 sequences are KGHSH and LQKENI. The CDR3 is made up of 14 amino acids. Trimming took 3 bases from V and 6 from J; bases not matched to a gene: 6. CDR3 in DNA: TGTGCCAGCTCACCCCAGGGGGCACTTCATGGCTACACCTTC. Its translation: CASSPQGALHGYTF.

V gene TRBV9 combines with J gene TRBJ1-5; D may be TRBD1 (5 bases). Trimming took off 3 bases at V and 0 bases at J, with 10 bases between the two ends. Germline V CDR1 and CDR2: SGDLS, YYNGEE. The length of the CDR3 is 15 residues. The CDR3 loop reads CASSAETGSNQPQHF. CDR3 coding DNA: TGTGCCAGCAGCGCTGAAACAGGTAGCAATCAGCCCCAGCATTTT.

This clone has more than one count but fewer than ten. Distinct nucleotide sequences in the sample also encode this CDR3. The chain carries TRBV18 and TRBJ1-2; a weak D match, TRBD1 (5 bases). Germline CDR1 reads KGHSH; CDR2 reads LQKENI. The CDR3 contains 13 residues. With 3 bases removed from V and 1 base from J, the gap between germline ends came to 6 bases. For the CDR3, the DNA is TGTGCCAGCTCACCCCAGGGTAACTATGGCTACACCTTC. It is translated as CASSPQGNYGYTF.

This clone was detected a few times. CDR3 in amino acids: CASSVTTSGRGVGKNIQYF. The CDR3 nucleotides read TGCGCCAGCAGCGTGACGACTAGCGGGAGGGGCGTCGGCAAAAACATTCAGTACTTC. The chain carries TRBV5-1 and TRBJ2-4, with 14 bases matching TRBD2. J lost 3 bases, V lost 4 bases, and 12 bases had no gene match. Germline CDR1 reads SGHRS; CDR2 reads YFSETQ. This CDR3 is built from 19 residues.

The gene calls are TRBV30 and TRBJ1-5; D is undetermined. V shed 0 bases and J shed 7 bases, with 10 bases lying between them. The length of the CDR3 is 13 residues. Germline assignment: CDR1 GTSNPN and CDR2 SVGIG (reference sequence). The CDR3 is CAWSVTQGQPQHF. CDR3 bases: TGTGCCTGGAGTGTAACCCAAGGCCAGCCCCAGCATTTT.

This CDR3 is CASSPGTGYYQPQHF. CDR3 bases: TGTGCCAGCAGCCCCGGGACAGGGTATTATCAGCCCCAGCATTTT. The genes are TRBV7-6 and TRBJ1-5; 9 bases align to TRBD1. Germline V gene data show CDR1 as SGHVS and CDR2 as FNYEAQ. CDR3 length equals 15 residues. V shed 5 bases, J shed 5 bases, and the junction held 7 bases outside the gene matches.